This T cell receptor beta chain derives from a study of T cell responses to AZD1222 COVID-19 vaccine (dated by TCRdb to the early 2020s). The study in broad terms: AZD1222 recipients given second doses at about 4 weeks or at about 12 weeks were pooled, since spike-specific TCR depth and breadth were not found to differ between the two schedules. A total of over 230 trial participants underwent TCR sequencing, of whom 207 received two doses of AZD1222 and about 26 received two doses of the MenACWY control vaccine. Enrollment into the trials was organized by age into subgroups of 18-55, 56-69 and 70-plus years, and those subgroups contained around 150, 28 and 57 TCR-sequenced participants, respectively. Study-wide findings and limitations: Because no samples from the day 14 peak response were available, repertoires could be characterized only after the peak T cell response. Conclusions about previously exposed vaccinees are limited, since just 5 or 6 AZD1222 recipients were seropositive for SARS-CoV-2 at baseline. Participants were mostly white British, with more females than males. The authors suggested clonal diversity may have been underestimated. The whole spike protein was spanned by vaccine-associated CD4 TCRs, and dominant responses were seen in regions 160-218 and 743-854. Reportedly, almost half of the unique spike-specific TCRs recognized epitopes lying outside the regions that are mutated in the B.1.351 and B.1.1.7 variants. The 56-69-year group was small, and its depth increase did not reach significance, likely because of low power. After two AZD1222 doses, spike-specific TCR breadth and depth were significantly higher than at day 0 and than in MenACWY recipients.

What the time point label conveys for this sample: baseline before first vaccination. Vaccinee samples were obtained from the UK trials COV001 and COV002, which included a single-blind randomized controlled phase 2/3 trial of AZD1222 (ChAdOx1 nCoV-19) in healthy adults. For TCRbeta chain sequencing, PBMC samples were collected from trial participants at day 0 and at day 28 after the second dose. Regarding this clone: Its antigen is not yet known. No much larger clone is present one base from it, and per-base qualities are unavailable.

The CDR3 spans 16 residues, from the cysteine through the phenylalanine. The retained sequence is limited to the CDR3, 48 bases, with the frame set at the first base. Per the germline V gene (reference sequence), PRHDT is the CDR1 and FYEKMQ is the CDR2. Trimming takes 0 bases off V and 3 bases off J; junction bases not matched to a gene: 4. The CDR3 regions of human TCRbeta chains were analyzed by immunosequencing. Turning to the authors' computational methods: Repertoire TCRs were matched against a reference library of SARS-CoV-2-specific TCRs generated with the MIRA antigen-specificity platform. Breadth was defined as the fraction of unique TCRs that were SARS-CoV-2-associated, and depth was defined as the fraction of total T cells that were SARS-CoV-2-associated. Using the MIRA data, each spike-specific TCR was assigned both to the spike region to which the TCR was reactive and to a CD4 or CD8 class. Log10-transformed breadth and depth values were compared by one-way ANOVA with Sidak's multiple comparisons tests. This immuneACCESS table, as held by TCRdb, lists in-frame sequences with V and J called but not all clones. Of the missing ones, under half trace to an unresolved V gene in checked studies; the others have no known cause. The DNA was the basis for D and trimming; V, J and clone size are from that table. This sample gives 150,000 to 200,000 clones in total; approximately 94% of them show up just once. About 0.64% of the sample belongs to the ten largest clones.

This chain joins TRBV13 to TRBJ2-2; TRBD2 aligns with 7 central bases. The specimen was peripheral blood, collected on day 0 of AZD1222 vaccination. This TCR derives from an adult in good health. The encoded CDR3 is CASSLGMGRDTGELFF. The DNA sequence is TGTGCCAGCAGCTTAGGGATGGGGAGGGACACCGGGGAGCTGTTTTTT. Where the CDR3 stops, the reference TRBV13 and TRBJ2-2 genes take over; the full variable domain is AAGVIQSPRHLIKEKRETATLKCYPIPRHDTVYWYQQGPGQDPQFLISFYEKMQSDKGSIPDRFSAQQFSDYHSELNMSSLELGDSALYFCASSLGMGRDTGELFFGEGSRLTVL.